Given below is one TCR beta chain in context. Each CDR3 protein gets one entry after TCRdb re-called the 5' RACE reads with MiXCR. The sample consists of roughly 170,000 distinct CDR3 sequences, approximately 17% of them appearing once. V was shortened by 1 base and J by 9 bases, with 7 bases between the two germline ends. The length of the CDR3 is 11 residues. From germline, CDR1 is MGHDK and CDR2 SYGVNS. The sample originates from a study of T-cell memory formation after mild COVID-19. Material for sequencing was PBMCs or a T cell subset sorted from them (not recorded which). The chain recombines TRBV25-1 with TRBJ2-7; no clear D gene. This sequence was found in a man aged 18 to 29 who had mild COVID-19 (a few samples of this study predate the infection). Cell type and time point are not known. Here the CDR3 DNA reads TGTGCCAGCAGTGAATCAACACGGCAGTACGTC. Protein sequence: CASSESTRQYV.